This T cell receptor beta chain was identified in a study of technical replicates of blood from a few donors. Assay: immunoSEQ multiplex PCR; the TCRdb copy retains only in-frame clones and omits some. The table records about 14,000 clones, around four fifths of them present only once. V gave up 2 bases and J gave up 2 bases, with 11 bases separating them. The CDR3 contains 15 residues. Germline CDR1 is MGHDK and CDR2 is SYGVNS. The chain combines TRBV25-1 with TRBJ2-3; D unresolved. Sequenced material: PBMCs. The clonotype comes from a human donor in good health. The CDR3 loop is CASSETSAFTDTQYF. In nucleotides, the CDR3 is TGTGCCAGCAGTGAAACTTCCGCTTTCACAGATACGCAGTATTTT.